What follows is one T cell receptor (beta chain) and its context. The antigen is undetermined. With 3 bases clipped from V and 6 bases from J, the junction kept 9 bases outside the gene matches. The CDR3 consists of 15 residues. Germline V lookup: CDR1 SGHDT, CDR2 YYEEEE. CD8 memory was a combination of CD45RO+ cells and CCR7-negative CD45RA+ TemRA cells. These data belong to a study of shared clonotypes between healthy human individuals. Notes on the study in general: Sharing across four donors was highest in naive CD4 (around 5%) and lowest in memory CD8 (roughly 0.4%).

As handled by the study authors: ImmunoSEQ junction-only sequences lacked quality scores, so their filtering differed. Clones were sequenced by immunoSEQ multiplex PCR, and TCRdb holds only the in-frame ones, with some missing. V and J calls and clone size are those listed in that table; D and trimming were worked out from the DNA. In the table there are more than 550,000 clones, 90% of which are singletons. This TCR derives from a man aged 18-30 years in good health. Some clones in this sample may be carry-over from other donors' samples. Sequences were obtained from memory CD8+ T cells from PBMCs. Subset: CD45RO+ cells pooled with CCR7-negative TemRA cells. The V and J genes are TRBV5-6 and TRBJ2-7; TRBD2 matches at 10 bases. The CDR3 protein is CASSSKPGLAIEQYF. CDR3 DNA: TGTGCCAGCAGCTCGAAACCGGGACTAGCGATCGAGCAGTACTTC.